The next 27 T cell receptor beta chains were all read from a single sample in a study of human T cells and chemical hapten exposure. Time point reported: patch test 1, 2 weeks after DPC sensitization. Specified treatment: therapeutic diphenylcyclopropenone sensitization with weekly scalp DPC. TCRdb itself ran the RACE reads through MiXCR, one entry per CDR3 protein. Of 74,000 or so distinct CDR3 sequences detected, about a tenth appear once; the ten largest clones hold roughly 1.5%. This specimen consisted of whole blood, obtained in connection with sensitization to the hapten diphenylcyclopropenone (DPC). Receptor source: a woman in her fifties or sixties with alopecia areata. Some clones in this sample may be carry-over from other donors' samples.

The chain combines TRBV24-1 with TRBJ1-1; 7 positions agree with TRBD1. CDR1 is KGHDR, CDR2 SFDVKD, per germline. The CDR3 loop spans 14 amino acids. The junction had 7 bases not matched to a gene; V was cut back by 5 bases and J by 5 bases. The CDR3 DNA follows: TGTGCCACCAGTGGCCCGGGACAGTCAACTGAAGCTTTCTTT. Encoded protein: CATSGPGQSTEAFF.

This clonotype was detected only a few times. CDR3 nucleotide sequence: TGTGCCAGCAGCTTGGGTCTCGGGGTATACAATGAGCAGTTCTTC. Its protein product is CASSLGLGVYNEQFF. The chain joins TRBV28 to TRBJ2-1, with a possible D match to TRBD2 (5 bases). The V end lost 6 bases, the J end lost 4 bases, and 16 bases lay between the germline ends. There are 15 residues in the CDR3. Looked up from germline, CDR1 is MDHEN and CDR2 is SYDVKM.

This clonotype appeared a few times. The chain uses TRBV3-1 and TRBJ2-5; D might be TRBD1 or TRBD2, each matching 6 bases. V lost 1 base and J 2 bases, leaving 11 bases between the germline ends. Germline lookup yields CDR1 LGHDT and CDR2 YNNKEL (reference sequence). The CDR3 is made up of 15 amino acids. The CDR3 DNA sequence: TGTGCCAGCAGCCAAGTAGGAGGGGGGCAAGAGACCCAGTACTTC. This encodes CASSQVGGGQETQYF.

This clonotype was seen many times. The rearrangement uses TRBV7-6 and TRBJ2-5; D is tentatively TRBD1 or TRBD2 (5 bases each). V lost 5 bases and J lost 1, with 11 bases in between. Germline CDR1 reads SGHVS; CDR2 reads FNYEAQ. This CDR3 has 14 amino acids. The CDR3 is CASSSRGPQETQYF. CDR3 in DNA: TGTGCCAGCAGCAGCCGGGGCCCCCAAGAGACCCAGTACTTC.

This clonotype was observed a handful of times. This chain links TRBV24-1 with TRBJ2-1, with D hard to call. There are 14 residues in the CDR3. Between the trimmed V and J ends, which lost 7 bases and 1 base, there was a span of 10 bases. The germline CDR1 and CDR2 sequences are KGHDR and SFDVKD. CDR3 nucleotides: TGTGCCACCAGCGGAAGGCGGTCCTACAATGAGCAGTTCTTC. Amino acid sequence: CATSGRRSYNEQFF.

A few counts support this clonotype. The J gene is TRBJ2-5, the V gene TRBV2; TRBD1 matches at 12 bases. CDR3 length: 16 amino acids. The V gene's germline CDR1 is SNHLY and CDR2 FYNNEI. Trimming at V came to 9 bases and at J to 2 bases, leaving 10 bases not matched to a gene. CDR3 nucleotides: TGTGCCAGTTCCGGGACAGGGGGCTCCCCTCAAGAGACCCAGTACTTC. This encodes CASSGTGGSPQETQYF.

The rearrangement uses TRBV7-2 and TRBJ2-7; D possibly uses TRBD1 or TRBD2 (5 bases each). V was trimmed by 5 bases and J by 7 bases, leaving 15 bases between them. The CDR3 totals 13 residues. Germline loops: CDR1 SGHTA, CDR2 FQGNSA. The CDR3 nucleotides read TGTGCCAGCAGCCTCCGGGGCCGGGGAGAGCAGTACTTC. Its protein product is CASSLRGRGEQYF.

J is TRBJ2-1 and V is TRBV20-1; D remains ambiguous. V was shortened by 8 bases and J by 1 base, with 9 bases between the two germline ends. Germline CDR1 reads DFQATT; CDR2 reads SNEGSKA (reference sequence). CDR3 length: 12 residues. The CDR3 reads CSSRRSYNEQFF. The DNA for the CDR3 is TGCAGTTCACGCAGGTCCTACAATGAGCAGTTCTTC.

This clonotype has a handful of counts. The rearrangement links TRBV12-3 or TRBV12-4 to TRBJ2-7; 10 bases line up with TRBD1. The CDR3 contains 15 residues. The trim removed 5 bases at V and 2 bases at J, leaving 6 bases unmatched. Here the CDR3 reads CASSRGQGVTYEQYF. The CDR3 bases are TGTGCCAGCAGTCGTGGACAGGGGGTGACCTACGAGCAGTACTTC.

Written as DNA, the CDR3 is TGTGCCAGTAGGAGGGACAGGGGTCCACCTGAGCAGTTCTTC. It specifies CASRRDRGPPEQFF. The V call is TRBV19, the J call TRBJ2-1, with 10 nucleotides matching TRBD1. V shed 6 bases and J 9 bases; nucleotides not matched to a gene: 8. This CDR3 region has 14 residues. The germline V gene has CDR1 LNHDA and CDR2 SQIVND (reference sequence).

The rearrangement uses TRBV24-1 and TRBJ1-2; a weak D match, TRBD1 (6 bases). CDR3 length: 14 amino acids. The germline V and J ends were trimmed by 3 bases and 2 bases, with 9 bases remaining between them. Germline loops: CDR1 KGHDR, CDR2 SFDVKD. In DNA, the CDR3 is TGTGCCACCAGTGATGCCGGACAGAACTATGGCTACACCTTC. This gives the protein CATSDAGQNYGYTF.

This clonotype was recorded a few times. V is TRBV5-1 and J is TRBJ2-3; 14 bases line up with TRBD2. Germline CDR1 is SGHRS and CDR2 is YFSETQ. CDR3 length: 16 residues. Losses at the gene ends were 4 bases for V and 6 bases for J; bases not matched to a gene: 7. The DNA for the CDR3 is TGCGCCAGCAGCCTTGGACTAGCGGGAGGATCGGATACGCAGTATTTT. Translating it yields CASSLGLAGGSDTQYF.

This clonotype was counted many times. This sequence joins TRBV7-9 and TRBJ1-2, with D possibly being TRBD1 (6 bases). Germline lookup yields CDR1 SEHNR and CDR2 FQNEAQ (reference sequence). V lost 5 bases and J 2 bases, leaving 15 bases between the germline ends. The CDR3 length is 15 residues. The CDR3 DNA reads as TGTGCCAGCAGCACCAGACAGGACTTAAACTATGGCTACACCTTC. Translating gives CASSTRQDLNYGYTF.

The rearrangement joins TRBV5-1 to TRBJ2-5, with 7 bases aligning to TRBD1. This CDR3 region has 16 residues. The V segment lost 7 bases and the J segment 1 base; nucleotides outside the gene matches: 13. Germline CDR1 SGHRS, CDR2 YFSETQ. CDR3 protein: CASQPSMDRFQETQYF. The CDR3 DNA reads TGCGCCAGCCAACCAAGCATGGACAGGTTCCAAGAGACCCAGTACTTC.

This clonotype was seen a few times. The rearrangement uses TRBV7-2 and TRBJ2-1; no reliable D call. V shed 2 bases and J shed 0 bases, with 11 bases lying between them. CDR1 is SGHTA and CDR2 is FQGNSA in the germline V gene. The CDR3 contains 16 residues. CDR3 sequence reads: CASSLFPPSSYNEQFF. The CDR3 nucleotides are TGTGCCAGCAGCTTATTTCCCCCAAGCTCCTACAATGAGCAGTTCTTC.

In this sample, this clonotype turned up a few times. The V gene is TRBV20-1, the J gene TRBJ1-1; D gene uncertain. Germline-derived CDR1 and CDR2 are DFQATT and SNEGSKA (reference sequence). CDR3 length equals 14 residues. This CDR3 is CSSLSGELNTEAFF. CDR3 DNA: TGCAGCTCCCTCAGCGGAGAGTTAAACACTGAAGCTTTCTTT.

The V gene is TRBV19, the J gene TRBJ2-1; 9 bases agree with TRBD2. The length of the CDR3 is 16 residues. Germline assignment: CDR1 LNHDA and CDR2 SQIVND (reference sequence). J gave up 6 bases and V 1 base, and 7 bases lay outside the gene matches. CDR3 sequence reads: CASSIVAGGPGNEQFF. The CDR3 nucleotides read TGTGCCAGTAGTATAGTTGCGGGAGGGCCTGGCAATGAGCAGTTCTTC.

This clonotype was counted a few times. V is TRBV6-2 or TRBV6-3 and J is TRBJ2-7; TRBD2 matches at 8 bases. V shed 3 bases and J 0 bases; nucleotides not matched to a gene: 13. The V gene's germline CDR1 is MNHEY and CDR2 SVGEGT. This CDR3 has 18 amino acids. The CDR3 DNA follows: TGTGCCAGCAGTTATGAACCCCGATCTAGCGGGCGCTCCTACGAGCAGTACTTC. Protein product: CASSYEPRSSGRSYEQYF.

This clonotype occurred many times. The rearrangement links TRBV27 to TRBJ2-5; D is perhaps TRBD1 (6 bases). CDR1 and CDR2 (germline): MNHEY, SMNVEV (reference sequence). V shed 8 bases and J shed 4 bases, with 14 bases lying between them. The CDR3 is 13 residues long. CDR3: CASAGQPPETQYF. CDR3 in DNA: TGTGCCAGCGCAGGACAGCCCCCAGAGACCCAGTACTTC.

There are many counts of this clonotype. The chain recombines TRBV18 with TRBJ1-5; 10 bases fit TRBD1. Germline-derived CDR1 and CDR2 are KGHSH and LQKENI. With 3 bases clipped from V and 7 bases from J, the junction kept 9 bases outside the gene matches. The CDR3 consists of 16 residues. CDR3 DNA: TGTGCCAGCTCACCGGATCGGGGACAGGGGACCCAGCCCCAGCATTTT. Translated: CASSPDRGQGTQPQHF.

There are a few counts of this clonotype. The gene calls are TRBV5-1 and TRBJ2-3; 7 nucleotides line up with TRBD1. The length of the CDR3 is 14 residues. V lost 4 bases and J lost 6; bases outside the gene matches: 8. The germline gives CDR1 SGHRS, CDR2 YFSETQ. CDR3: CASSPDRAMDTQYF. CDR3 coding DNA: TGCGCCAGCAGCCCCGACAGGGCCATGGATACGCAGTATTTT.

This clonotype was seen only a few times. CDR3 amino acids: CATNGYYNSPLHF. CDR3 DNA sequence: TGTGCCACAAACGGCTATTATAATTCACCCCTCCACTTT. The V call is TRBV7-8, the J call TRBJ1-6; D gene unclear. Looked up from germline, CDR1 is SGHVS and CDR2 is FQNEAQ. Trimming pared 10 bases from V and 4 bases from J, leaving 11 bases between. CDR3 length: 13 residues.

The chain has TRBV28 and TRBJ2-1; no clear D gene. V was trimmed by 6 bases and J by 5 bases, leaving 17 bases between them. The CDR3 totals 15 residues. CDR1 MDHEN and CDR2 SYDVKM come from the germline V gene. The CDR3 sequence is CASSLTPQSDNEQFF. The CDR3 DNA follows: TGTGCCAGCAGCCTCACACCTCAATCCGACAATGAGCAGTTCTTC.

The V and J genes are TRBV7-2 and TRBJ2-4; D is undetermined. This CDR3 is 15 amino acids long. Trimming left V 4 bases short and J 7 bases short, with 17 bases between. Per the germline V gene, CDR1 is SGHTA and CDR2 is FQGNSA. In DNA, the CDR3 is TGTGCCAGCAGCTCCCGCCCCCTAGTACGGAACATTCAGTACTTC. Residues: CASSSRPLVRNIQYF. The whole variable domain, remainder taken from reference TRBV7-2 and TRBJ2-4, is GAGVSQSPSNKVTEKGKDVELRCDPISGHTALYWYRQSLGQGLEFLIYFQGNSAPDKSGLPSDRFSAERTGGSVSTLTIQRTQQEDSAVYLCASSSRPLVRNIQYFGAGTRLSVL.

In this sample, this clonotype turned up a few times. The chain has TRBV28 and TRBJ2-1; D might be TRBD1 (5 bases). From germline, CDR1 is MDHEN and CDR2 SYDVKM. The CDR3 covers 14 residues. Trimming took off 6 bases at V and 2 bases at J, with 11 bases between the two ends. Written as DNA, the CDR3 is TGTGCCAGCAGAGGCAGGGCCCCCTACAATGAGCAGTTCTTC. Its protein is CASRGRAPYNEQFF.

This clonotype was observed once. The chain is built from TRBV20-1 and TRBJ2-7; TRBD2 is a possible D gene (5 bases). V was trimmed by 3 bases and J by 2 bases, leaving 14 bases between them. The germline gives CDR1 DFQATT, CDR2 SNEGSKA (reference sequence). The CDR3 contains 14 residues. This chain's CDR3 is CSARGADFTYEQYF. The DNA of the CDR3 is TGCAGTGCTAGGGGAGCGGATTTCACCTACGAGCAGTACTTC.

This clonotype came up many times. The genes are TRBV27 and TRBJ2-3, with D unresolved. The CDR3 is 13 residues long. CDR1 and CDR2 (germline): MNHEY, SMNVEV (reference sequence). V gave up 2 bases and J gave up 6 bases, with 9 bases separating them. This CDR3 reads CASSLPPLDTQYF. CDR3 DNA: TGTGCCAGCAGTTTACCTCCTTTGGATACGCAGTATTTT.